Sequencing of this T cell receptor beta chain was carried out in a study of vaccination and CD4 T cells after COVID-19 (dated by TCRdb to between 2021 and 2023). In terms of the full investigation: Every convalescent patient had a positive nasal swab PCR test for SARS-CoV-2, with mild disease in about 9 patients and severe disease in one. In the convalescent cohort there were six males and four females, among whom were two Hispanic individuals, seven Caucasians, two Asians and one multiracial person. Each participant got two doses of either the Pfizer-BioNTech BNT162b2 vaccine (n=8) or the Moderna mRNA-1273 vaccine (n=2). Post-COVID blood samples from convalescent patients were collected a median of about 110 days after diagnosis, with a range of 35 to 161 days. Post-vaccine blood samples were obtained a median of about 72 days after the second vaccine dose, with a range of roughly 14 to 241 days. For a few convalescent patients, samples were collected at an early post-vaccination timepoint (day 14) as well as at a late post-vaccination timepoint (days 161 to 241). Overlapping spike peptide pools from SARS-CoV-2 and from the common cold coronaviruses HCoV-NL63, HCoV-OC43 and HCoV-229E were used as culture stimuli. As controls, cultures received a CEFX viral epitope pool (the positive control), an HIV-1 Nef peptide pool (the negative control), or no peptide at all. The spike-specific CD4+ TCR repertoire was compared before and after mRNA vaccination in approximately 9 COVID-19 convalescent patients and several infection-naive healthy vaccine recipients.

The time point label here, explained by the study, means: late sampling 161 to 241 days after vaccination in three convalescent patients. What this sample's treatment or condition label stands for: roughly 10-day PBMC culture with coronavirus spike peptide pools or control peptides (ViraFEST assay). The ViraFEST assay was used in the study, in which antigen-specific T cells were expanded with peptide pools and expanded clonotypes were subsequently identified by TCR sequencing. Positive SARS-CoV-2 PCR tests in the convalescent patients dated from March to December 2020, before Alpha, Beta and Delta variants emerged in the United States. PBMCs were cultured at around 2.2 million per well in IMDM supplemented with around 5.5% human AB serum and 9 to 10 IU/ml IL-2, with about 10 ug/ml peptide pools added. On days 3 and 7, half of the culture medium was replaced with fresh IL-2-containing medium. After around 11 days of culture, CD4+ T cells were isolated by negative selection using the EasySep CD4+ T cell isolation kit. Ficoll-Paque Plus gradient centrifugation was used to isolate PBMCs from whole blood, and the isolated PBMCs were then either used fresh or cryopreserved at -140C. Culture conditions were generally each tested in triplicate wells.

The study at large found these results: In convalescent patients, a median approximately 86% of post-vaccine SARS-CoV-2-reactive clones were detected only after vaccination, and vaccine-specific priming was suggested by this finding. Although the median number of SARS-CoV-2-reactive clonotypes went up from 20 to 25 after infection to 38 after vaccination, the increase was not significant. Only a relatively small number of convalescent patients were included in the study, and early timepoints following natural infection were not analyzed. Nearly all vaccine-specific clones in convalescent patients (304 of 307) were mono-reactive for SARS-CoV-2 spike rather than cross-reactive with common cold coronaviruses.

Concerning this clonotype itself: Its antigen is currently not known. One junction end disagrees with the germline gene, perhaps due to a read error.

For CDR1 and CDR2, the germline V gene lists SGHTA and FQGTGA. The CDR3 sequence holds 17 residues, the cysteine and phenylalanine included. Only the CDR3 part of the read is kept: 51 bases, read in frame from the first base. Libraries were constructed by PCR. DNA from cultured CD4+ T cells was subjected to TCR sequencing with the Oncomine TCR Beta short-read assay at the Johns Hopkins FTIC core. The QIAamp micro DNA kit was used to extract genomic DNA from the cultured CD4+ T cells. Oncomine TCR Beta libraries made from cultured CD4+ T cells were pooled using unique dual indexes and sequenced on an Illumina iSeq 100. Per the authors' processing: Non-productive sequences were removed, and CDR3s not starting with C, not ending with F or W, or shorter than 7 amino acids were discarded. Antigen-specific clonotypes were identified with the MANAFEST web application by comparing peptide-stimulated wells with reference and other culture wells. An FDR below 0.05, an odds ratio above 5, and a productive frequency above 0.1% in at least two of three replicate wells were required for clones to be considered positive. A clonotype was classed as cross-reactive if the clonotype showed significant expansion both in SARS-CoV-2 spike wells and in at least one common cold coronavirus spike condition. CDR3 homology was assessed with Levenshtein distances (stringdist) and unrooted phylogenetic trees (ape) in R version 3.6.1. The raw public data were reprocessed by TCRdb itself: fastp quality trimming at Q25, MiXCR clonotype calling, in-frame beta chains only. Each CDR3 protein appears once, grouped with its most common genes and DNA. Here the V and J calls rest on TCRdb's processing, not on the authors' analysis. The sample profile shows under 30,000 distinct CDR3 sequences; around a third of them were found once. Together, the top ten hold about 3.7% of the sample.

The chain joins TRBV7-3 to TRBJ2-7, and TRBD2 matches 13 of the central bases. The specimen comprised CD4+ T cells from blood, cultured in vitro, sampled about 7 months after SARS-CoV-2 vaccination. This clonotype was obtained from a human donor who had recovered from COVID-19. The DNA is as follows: TGTGCCAGCAGCTGCGGGACTAGCGGGGAACTTCACTACGAGCGGTACTTC. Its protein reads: CASSCGTSGELHYERYF.